The 30 T cell receptor beta chains reported below all come from one sample, sequenced in a study of T cell repertoires in cytomegalovirus infection. Their recognized antigens are unknown. TCRdb fed the reads into MiXCR, producing one record per CDR3 protein. The data hold 650,000 to 900,000 distinct CDR3 sequences, with about 27% observed a single time. Sequences were derived from cultured CD8+ T cells from PBMCs, sampled from culture after CMV antigen stimulation. The receptors here all came from a human donor in good health (CMV status not recorded). Some clones in this sample may be carry-over from other donors' samples.

The chain links TRBV7-9 to TRBJ2-4; D is perhaps TRBD1 or TRBD2 (5 bases each). CDR1 and CDR2 (germline): SEHNR, FQNEAQ (reference sequence). Trimming took 3 bases from V and 2 from J, leaving 17 bases between them. This CDR3 contains 17 residues. The CDR3 here is CASSFSSGRATKNIQYF. The CDR3 nucleotides read TGTGCCAGCAGCTTCTCCTCGGGGCGCGCCACCAAAAACATTCAGTACTTC. Drawing the rest from reference TRBV7-9 and TRBJ2-4, the complete variable domain is DTGVSQNPRHKITKRGQNVTFRCDPISEHNRLYWYRQTLGQGPEFLTYFQNEAQLEKSRLLSDRFSAERPKGSFSTLEIQRTEQGDSAMYLCASSFSSGRATKNIQYFGAGTRLSVL.

The chain recombines TRBV10-3 with TRBJ2-1, with D maybe TRBD2 (5 bases). CDR1 is ENHRY, CDR2 SYGVKD, per germline. Trimming shortened V by 7 bases and J by 10 bases, and 11 bases separated the two germline ends. The CDR3 runs 11 residues. The DNA for the CDR3 is TGTGCCATCAAAGAGGGTGAAGAGCAGTTCTTC. Translation gives CAIKEGEEQFF.

The J gene is TRBJ2-7, the V gene TRBV20-1; 11 bases are shared with TRBD1. The V gene end was trimmed by 1 base and the J gene end by 6 bases; junction bases not matched to a gene: 14. The CDR3 sequence is 17 residues long. From germline, CDR1 is DFQATT and CDR2 SNEGSKA (reference sequence). The CDR3 loop is CSARGTGGDIWGGEQYV. Written as DNA, the CDR3 is TGCAGTGCTAGAGGGACAGGGGGCGATATTTGGGGCGGCGAGCAGTACGTC.

The gene calls are TRBV19 and TRBJ1-1; D unclear. This CDR3 is built from 13 residues. Germline CDR1 LNHDA, CDR2 SQIVND (reference sequence). Trimming removed 6 bases at V and 8 bases at J, with 16 bases between. The CDR3: CASSLFMYTEAFF. DNA for the CDR3: TGTGCCAGTAGCCTATTTATGTATACCGAAGCTTTCTTT.

This chain uses TRBV11-2 with TRBJ1-6, with D perhaps TRBD1 (5 bases). The CDR3 is made up of 13 amino acids. V lost 4 bases and J lost 11, with 12 bases in between. Germline lookup yields CDR1 SGHAT and CDR2 FQNNGV. The CDR3 spells CASSSETGAPLHF. The CDR3 nucleotides are TGTGCCAGCAGCTCTGAAACGGGGGCACCCCTCCACTTT.

This clonotype occurred a few times. V is TRBV12-3 or TRBV12-4 and J is TRBJ1-2; D ambiguous. There are 13 residues in the CDR3. The V end lost 6 bases, the J end lost 4 bases, and 12 bases lay between the germline ends. CDR3 sequence reads: CASSPRLIYGYTF. CDR3 coding DNA: TGTGCCAGCAGCCCCCGACTCATCTATGGCTACACCTTC.

There are many counts of this clonotype. This chain uses TRBV7-2 with TRBJ2-3, with 8 bases matching TRBD2. Germline CDR1 and CDR2: SGHTA and FQGNSA. This CDR3 is built from 17 residues. V dropped 4 bases and J dropped 2; count of bases not matched to a gene: 11. CDR3 DNA sequence: TGTGCCAGCAGCTGGTCACTTGCGGGAGGTTCCACAGATACGCAGTATTTT. Protein sequence: CASSWSLAGGSTDTQYF.

This clonotype was seen more than once but under ten times. V and J are TRBV6-2 or TRBV6-3 and TRBJ2-5; 9 bases are shared with TRBD2. The CDR3 is 15 amino acids. CDR1 is MNHEY and CDR2 is SVGEGT in the germline V gene. The V segment lost 5 bases and the J segment 7 bases; nucleotides outside the gene matches: 11. CDR3 protein: CASSDPDLAGRTQYF. The CDR3 nucleotides read TGTGCCAGCAGTGACCCGGATCTAGCGGGGCGGACCCAGTACTTC.

This clonotype was recorded at least ten times. The chain combines TRBV7-8 with TRBJ2-5; D might be TRBD1 or TRBD2, each matching 6 bases. The CDR3 consists of 16 residues. Germline V lookup: CDR1 SGHVS, CDR2 FQNEAQ. Trimming took 0 bases from V and 5 from J, leaving 16 bases between them. CDR3 in DNA: TGTGCCAGCAGCTTAGCAAGACAGGCTGGGGGGGAGACCCAGTACTTC. Translating gives CASSLARQAGGETQYF.

This clonotype came up a few times. The CDR3 DNA reads TGTGCCAGCAGTTACGGCCTGAGTACTGAAGCTTTCTTT. Its translation is CASSYGLSTEAFF. The rearrangement links TRBV6-6 to TRBJ1-1; D ambiguous. V dropped 2 bases and J dropped 5 bases, with 9 bases sitting between them. The CDR3 length is 13 residues. Germline CDR1 and CDR2: MNHNY and SVGAGI (reference sequence).

Only a few counts were recorded for this clonotype. The chain recombines TRBV5-4 with TRBJ2-1, with TRBD2 matching over 11 bases. The CDR3 covers 18 residues. V trimming: 0 bases; J trimming: 0 bases; junction bases outside the gene matches: 5. Germline lookup yields CDR1 SGHNT and CDR2 YYREEE (reference sequence). This CDR3 is CASSLGVAGGSSYNEQFF. The CDR3 DNA is TGTGCCAGCAGCTTGGGGGTAGCGGGGGGGAGCTCCTACAATGAGCAGTTCTTC. The variable domain in full, completed from reference TRBV5-4 and TRBJ2-1, reads ETGVTQSPTHLIKTRGQQVTLRCSSQSGHNTVSWYQQALGQGPQFIFQYYREEENGRGNFPPRFSGLQFPNYSSELNVNALELDDSALYLCASSLGVAGGSSYNEQFFGPGTRLTVL.

The rearrangement joins TRBV2 to TRBJ2-1, with unresolved D. With 10 bases removed from V and 0 bases from J, the gap between germline ends came to 7 bases. CDR3 length equals 12 residues. Germline assignment: CDR1 SNHLY and CDR2 FYNNEI. This CDR3 is CAMKSSYNEQFF. The CDR3 region has the DNA TGTGCCATGAAGAGCTCCTACAATGAGCAGTTCTTC.

This clonotype was picked up a small number of times. This rearrangement joins TRBV6-5 to TRBJ1-1; D not certain. This CDR3 contains 14 residues. Per the germline V gene, CDR1 is MNHEY and CDR2 is SVGAGI. V was pared by 2 bases and J by 4 bases, with 11 bases between. DNA for the CDR3: TGTGCCAGCAGTTACGAGGAGGGAGGCACTGAAGCTTTCTTT. Its translation: CASSYEEGGTEAFF.

This chain uses TRBV11-2 with TRBJ2-5; D unclear. V shed 5 bases and J shed 2 bases, with 18 bases lying between them. CDR3 length: 16 amino acids. Germline CDR1 is SGHAT and CDR2 is FQNNGV. Written as DNA, the CDR3 is TGTGCCAGCAGCGCCACACTACTAAGACCGCAAGAGACCCAGTACTTC. The encoded protein is CASSATLLRPQETQYF. The full variable domain, completed using reference TRBV11-2 and TRBJ2-5, is EAGVAQSPRYKIIEKRQSVAFWCNPISGHATLYWYQQILGQGPKLLIQFQNNGVVDDSQLPKDRFSAERLKGVDSTLKIQPAKLEDSAVYLCASSATLLRPQETQYFGPGTRLLVL.

This rearrangement joins TRBV5-1 to TRBJ1-5; 8 bases line up with TRBD1. The trim removed 3 bases at V and 0 bases at J, leaving 2 bases unmatched. Germline CDR1 is SGHRS and CDR2 is YFSETQ. The CDR3 contains 15 residues. This CDR3 is CASSYRGDSNQPQHF. The DNA for the CDR3 is TGCGCCAGCAGCTACAGGGGGGATAGCAATCAGCCCCAGCATTTT.

V usage is TRBV5-5 and J usage is TRBJ1-2; tentative D call: TRBD1 (5 bases). Germline values: CDR1 SGHKS, CDR2 YYEKEE (reference sequence). There are 15 residues in the CDR3. The ends were cut back, 7 bases at V and 8 bases at J, with 24 bases in the middle. CDR3 loop: CASESDQVGLMGYTF. CDR3 bases: TGTGCCAGCGAATCTGATCAGGTGGGGCTAATGGGCTACACCTTC.

This clonotype was seen a single time. The rearrangement uses TRBV7-4 and TRBJ1-4; 9 bases map to TRBD1. The length of the CDR3 is 15 residues. The germline V gene encodes CDR1 SGHVT and CDR2 SQSDAQ. V was pared by 5 bases and J by 5 bases, with 6 bases of the junction left unmatched. CDR3 loop: CASSPEGQGNEKLFF. The CDR3 DNA sequence: TGTGCCAGCAGCCCAGAGGGACAGGGAAATGAAAAACTGTTTTTT.

This clonotype was seen a handful of times. V usage is TRBV11-2 and J usage is TRBJ2-7; TRBD2 might be the D (5 bases). CDR3 length: 19 amino acids. Germline CDR1 and CDR2: SGHAT and FQNNGV. With 0 bases removed from V and 4 bases from J, the gap between germline ends came to 25 bases. This CDR3 reads CASSLDRTLWVDYLYEQYF. CDR3 DNA: TGTGCCAGCAGCTTAGATCGCACGCTCTGGGTCGACTATTTATACGAGCAGTACTTC.

The V gene is TRBV12-3 or TRBV12-4, the J gene TRBJ1-1; D remains ambiguous. This CDR3 is built from 16 residues. Between the trimmed V and J ends, which lost 5 bases and 1 base, there was a span of 17 bases. The CDR3 reads CASSPLYESRNTEAFF. The DNA for the CDR3 is TGTGCCAGCAGTCCGTTATATGAGTCACGGAACACTGAAGCTTTCTTT.

This clonotype was detected only a few times. J is TRBJ2-1 and V is TRBV6-2 or TRBV6-3, with 9 bases fitting TRBD1. The CDR3 spans 16 residues. V was pared by 3 bases and J by 3 bases, with 6 bases of the junction left unmatched. The V gene's germline CDR1 is MNHEY and CDR2 SVGEGT. The DNA for the CDR3 is TGTGCCAGCAGTTATAGGGGACAGGGCCTCTACAATGAGCAGTTCTTC. This sequence encodes CASSYRGQGLYNEQFF.

This chain uses TRBV12-3 or TRBV12-4 with TRBJ2-1; TRBD1 matches at 7 bases. CDR3 length: 14 amino acids. The J segment lost 5 bases and the V segment lost 6 bases, leaving 7 bases of the junction unmatched. The chain's CDR3 is CASRGGQVNNEQFF. The DNA of the CDR3 is TGTGCCAGCAGAGGAGGACAGGTTAACAATGAGCAGTTCTTC.

This sequence joins TRBV28 and TRBJ2-3, with D tentatively TRBD1 (5 bases). Germline V lookup: CDR1 MDHEN, CDR2 SYDVKM. The CDR3 spans 15 residues. V shed 2 bases and J shed 1 base, with 10 bases lying between them. For the CDR3, the DNA is TGTGCCAGCAGTTTAGATTTACAGGGCACAGATACGCAGTATTTT. Amino acids: CASSLDLQGTDTQYF.

This clonotype was seen more than once but under ten times. The gene calls are TRBV10-3 and TRBJ1-1; possible D gene TRBD1, 6 bases. CDR3 length equals 11 residues. Germline loops: CDR1 ENHRY, CDR2 SYGVKD. Deletions cut 6 bases from V and 11 bases from J, with 13 bases between. Here the CDR3 reads CAIRKQGTAFF. CDR3 nucleotides: TGTGCCATCAGGAAACAGGGTACCGCTTTCTTT.

There are a few counts of this clonotype. The chain recombines TRBV7-8 with TRBJ1-4, with D perhaps matching TRBD1 (5 bases). Trimming left V 1 base short and J 0 bases short, with 12 bases between. Per germline, CDR1 SGHVS and CDR2 FQNEAQ. CDR3 size: 17 residues. CDR3 coding DNA: TGTGCCAGCAGCTTAGTTATCGGGGGTCCAACTAATGAAAAACTGTTTTTT. This gives the protein CASSLVIGGPTNEKLFF.

V is TRBV7-9 and J is TRBJ2-7; a weak D match, TRBD1 (8 bases). Germline values: CDR1 SEHNR, CDR2 FQNEAQ (reference sequence). The CDR3 extends over 15 amino acids. Trimming removed 4 bases at V and 5 bases at J, with 18 bases between. The CDR3 DNA sequence: TGTGCCAGCAGCTCGAACAGGGGGGGTGGAGACGAGCAGTACTTC. Protein product: CASSSNRGGGDEQYF.

This clonotype was detected once. The chain uses TRBV29-1 and TRBJ2-1; 13 bases agree with TRBD2. The CDR3 length is 15 residues. CDR1 is SQVTM and CDR2 is ANQGSEA in the germline V gene. With V trimmed by 4 bases and J by 7 bases, 7 bases remained unmatched. CDR3 sequence: CSVAPLAGGHNEQFF. As DNA, the CDR3 is TGCAGCGTTGCCCCACTAGCGGGGGGGCATAATGAGCAGTTCTTC.

The chain recombines TRBV7-9 with TRBJ2-7; D unclear. Germline V gives CDR1 SEHNR, CDR2 FQNEAQ (reference sequence). The CDR3 consists of 12 residues. Trimming shortened V by 5 bases and J by 1 base, and 6 bases separated the two germline ends. CDR3 DNA sequence: TGTGCCAGCAGCCCCCTATCCTACGAGCAGTACGTC. This encodes CASSPLSYEQYV.

This clonotype is termed medium-sized (0.01 to 0.1%). This rearrangement joins TRBV27 to TRBJ1-2; TRBD1 aligns across 7 bases. This CDR3 comprises 17 residues. The germline CDR1 and CDR2 sequences are MNHEY and SMNVEV (reference sequence). V shed 4 bases, J shed 5 bases, and the junction held 16 bases outside the gene matches. The CDR3 spells CASSSRGQVLNGYGYTF. CDR3 DNA sequence: TGTGCCAGCAGTTCCCGAGGACAGGTATTAAATGGTTATGGCTACACCTTC.

This clonotype has just a few counts. V usage is TRBV6-5 and J usage is TRBJ2-1; 11 bases match TRBD2. The V gene end was trimmed by 2 bases and the J gene end by 7 bases; junction bases not matched to a gene: 16. The CDR3 is 19 residues long. Germline CDR1 reads MNHEY; CDR2 reads SVGAGI. The CDR3 reads CASSYHLAGGFYDVNEQFF. In DNA form, the CDR3 reads TGTGCCAGCAGTTACCATCTAGCGGGGGGTTTTTACGATGTTAATGAGCAGTTCTTC.

This clonotype has more than one count but fewer than ten. V and J are TRBV25-1 and TRBJ2-1; 7 bases map to TRBD2. Germline V gene sequence: CDR1 MGHDK, CDR2 SYGVNS. CDR3 length: 15 residues. V was clipped by 7 bases and J by 7 bases; unmatched bases: 13. The CDR3 nucleotides are TGTGCCAGCACCGGGGGGACGGTGGAAGAGAATGAGCAGTTCTTC. Its translation: CASTGGTVEENEQFF.